Below, 27 T cell receptor beta chains from the same sample are listed, as sequenced in a study of blood T cell repertoires in COVID-19 (dated by TCRdb to 2018 to 2020). The library came from the immunoSEQ multiplex PCR assay. Entries here come from immuneACCESS through TCRdb and include only in-frame sequences with V and J called. Some clones fail to appear in such tables; in the studies checked, an unresolved V gene covers under half of the shortfall, and the cause of the remainder is unknown. This sample is represented by over 400,000 clones; 80% to 90% of them were singletons. The ten largest clones take up under 1.5% of the sample. The sequencing sample was made of peripheral blood. These receptors came from a woman younger than 45 with active or convalescent COVID-19.

V and J are TRBV6-6 and TRBJ1-5; D uncertain. V lost 7 bases to trimming and J lost 6 bases, with 19 bases between them. This CDR3 contains 15 residues. Germline values: CDR1 MNHNY, CDR2 SVGAGI (reference sequence). The CDR3 reads CASTPIGREAQPQHF. CDR3 nucleotides: TGTGCCAGCACCCCCATCGGGAGGGAAGCTCAGCCCCAGCATTTT.

The chain links TRBV29-1 to TRBJ1-2; D gene unclear. Trimming shortened V by 3 bases and J by 5 bases, and 10 bases separated the two germline ends. The germline gives CDR1 SQVTM, CDR2 ANQGSEA. This CDR3 is 12 amino acids long. CDR3 amino acids: CSVEAEEYGYTF. In DNA, the CDR3 is TGCAGCGTTGAGGCAGAGGAGTATGGCTACACCTTC.

In DNA, the CDR3 is TGTGCCAGCAGCCGGAGCGCCGGGTACGGTCAGCCCCAGCATTTT. It yields the protein CASSRSAGYGQPQHF. The chain joins TRBV3-1 (or the pseudogene TRBV3-2) to TRBJ1-5; no clear D. V was cut by 4 bases and J by 6 bases, with 16 bases left in between. CDR3 length equals 15 residues. Germline V gene data show CDR1 as LGHDT and CDR2 as YNNKEL (reference sequence).

The chain couples TRBV2 to TRBJ2-2; TRBD1 might be the D (6 bases). V was shortened by 7 bases and J by 4 bases, with 10 bases between the two germline ends. Germline CDR1 and CDR2: SNHLY and FYNNEI. The CDR3 spans 13 residues. The CDR3 DNA sequence: TGTGCCAGCACAGGGGAAGGCACCGGGGAGCTGTTTTTT. Encoded protein: CASTGEGTGELFF.

The chain uses TRBV6-5 and TRBJ2-7, with D possibly being TRBD1 (7 bases). This CDR3 has 15 residues. The ends were cut back, 4 bases at V and 3 bases at J, with 16 bases in the middle. Germline V gene sequence: CDR1 MNHEY, CDR2 SVGAGI. The CDR3 nucleotides read TGTGCCAGCAGTTCACACAGGGGAGGAGGCTACGAGCAGTACTTC. The encoded protein is CASSSHRGGGYEQYF.

The genes are TRBV29-1 and TRBJ2-7; weak D call: TRBD2 (5 bases). Trimming removed 6 bases from V and 5 bases from J, with 17 bases in between. In germline, CDR1 is SQVTM, CDR2 ANQGSEA. This CDR3 has 13 amino acids. CDR3 region: CSVEGGPADEQYF. CDR3 in DNA: TGCAGCGTCGAGGGTGGCCCGGCGGACGAGCAGTACTTC.

As to this clone: Other DNA sequences in the sample encode the same CDR3. The chain has TRBV5-1 and TRBJ2-3; TRBD2 matches at 7 bases. V was pared by 2 bases and J by 0 bases, with 3 bases of the junction left unmatched. This CDR3 is 15 amino acids long. The germline gives CDR1 SGHRS, CDR2 YFSETQ. The DNA for the CDR3 is TGCGCCAGCAGCTTAGCGGGAACTAGCACAGATACGCAGTATTTT. Its translation is CASSLAGTSTDTQYF.

The chain employs TRBV29-1 and TRBJ1-2; unclear D gene. The CDR3 is 12 amino acids. Germline CDR1 and CDR2: SQVTM and ANQGSEA. V was clipped by 3 bases and J by 7 bases, with 12 bases between them. CDR3 coding DNA: TGCAGCGTTGATGAGGGATCGGTTGGCTACACCTTC. It codes for CSVDEGSVGYTF. Full variable domain (missing parts from reference TRBV29-1 and TRBJ1-2): SAVISQKPSRDICQRGTSLTIQCQVDSQVTMMFWYRQQPGQSLTLIATANQGSEATYESGFVIDKFPISRPNLTFSTLTVSNMSPEDSSIYLCSVDEGSVGYTFGSGTRLTVV.

The V and J genes are TRBV30 and TRBJ1-1; D is unclear. CDR3 length: 13 residues. From germline, CDR1 is GTSNPN and CDR2 SVGIG (reference sequence). Between the trimmed V and J ends, which lost 4 bases and 6 bases, there was a span of 15 bases. The CDR3 here is CAWTTSGLAEAFF. The DNA for the CDR3 is TGTGCCTGGACCACCTCTGGCCTGGCTGAAGCTTTCTTT.

V usage is TRBV11-2 and J usage is TRBJ1-6; no clear D. Germline CDR1 and CDR2: SGHAT and FQNNGV. Trimming stripped 3 bases from V and 0 bases from J, with 9 bases between. This CDR3 is built from 16 residues. In nucleotides, the CDR3 is TGTGCCAGCAGCTTTTATGGGAGCTCCTATAATTCACCCCTCCACTTT. Its translation: CASSFYGSSYNSPLHF. The full variable domain, with the rest looked up from reference TRBV11-2 and TRBJ1-6, is EAGVAQSPRYKIIEKRQSVAFWCNPISGHATLYWYQQILGQGPKLLIQFQNNGVVDDSQLPKDRFSAERLKGVDSTLKIQPAKLEDSAVYLCASSFYGSSYNSPLHFGNGTRLTVT.

The table lists this clone with a count of one. This chain connects TRBV2 to TRBJ2-1; 9 nucleotides match TRBD2. V was clipped by 2 bases and J by 9 bases; unmatched bases: 8. Germline CDR1 is SNHLY and CDR2 is FYNNEI. The CDR3 spans 15 residues. The CDR3 region is CASSERSGGLGEQFF. The CDR3 nucleotides read TGTGCCAGCAGTGAAAGGAGCGGGGGGTTAGGTGAGCAGTTCTTC. The full variable domain, with the rest looked up from reference TRBV2 and TRBJ2-1, is EPEVTQTPSHQVTQMGQEVILRCVPISNHLYFYWYRQILGQKVEFLVSFYNNEISEKSEIFDDQFSVERPDGSNFTLKIRSTKLEDSAMYFCASSERSGGLGEQFFGPGTRLTVL.

This rearrangement joins TRBV5-5 to TRBJ2-2, with D maybe TRBD1 (5 bases). This CDR3 comprises 16 residues. Trimming pared 1 base from V and 1 base from J, leaving 11 bases between. CDR1 is SGHKS, CDR2 YYEKEE, per germline (reference sequence). The CDR3 sequence: CASSLPIRENTGELFF. Here the CDR3 DNA reads TGTGCCAGCAGCTTGCCTATCAGGGAGAACACCGGGGAGCTGTTTTTT.

This rearrangement joins TRBV9 to TRBJ1-3; D not resolved. Germline V gene data show CDR1 as SGDLS and CDR2 as YYNGEE. The V gene lost 4 bases and the J gene lost 4 bases, with 15 bases spanning the gap. This CDR3 region has 15 residues. Written as DNA, the CDR3 is TGTGCCAGCAGCCCTAGCGCGGGGTACGGAAACACCATATATTTT. Translating it yields CASSPSAGYGNTIYF.

This clone was picked up one time. The rearrangement uses TRBV27 and TRBJ2-7, with TRBD2 matching 7 bases. V lost 2 bases, J lost 2 bases, and 6 bases stayed unmatched. This CDR3 is 15 amino acids long. Germline loops: CDR1 MNHEY, CDR2 SMNVEV (reference sequence). The CDR3 bases are TGTGCCAGCAGTTTAGCGGGGGTCGGGGCCTACGAGCAGTACTTC. It encodes CASSLAGVGAYEQYF.

This clone has only one observation. The chain carries TRBV12-3 or TRBV12-4 and TRBJ1-1; D is ambiguous. Trimming took off 3 bases at V and 1 base at J, with 6 bases between the two ends. The CDR3 covers 13 residues. The CDR3 region has the DNA TGTGCCAGCAGTTTGGTAGAGAACACTGAAGCTTTCTTT. Residues: CASSLVENTEAFF.

The genes are TRBV6-4 and TRBJ1-1; D not certain. Per germline, CDR1 MRHNA and CDR2 SNTAGT. CDR3 length: 13 residues. With 1 base removed from V and 7 bases from J, the gap between germline ends came to 10 bases. The CDR3 sequence is CASSDYPGNEAFF. The CDR3, as DNA: TGTGCCAGCAGTGACTATCCGGGAAATGAAGCTTTCTTT.

V and J are TRBV5-6 and TRBJ2-7; 9 bases match TRBD1. This CDR3 is built from 19 residues. Germline V lookup: CDR1 SGHDT, CDR2 YYEEEE. V was pared by 1 base and J by 4 bases, with 18 bases of the junction left unmatched. DNA for the CDR3: TGTGCCAGCAGCTTGATGCGGGGACAGGGATTCTCCCGGGAGTACGAGCAGTACTTC. Its translation: CASSLMRGQGFSREYEQYF.

V usage is TRBV10-1 and J usage is TRBJ1-1, with D unclear. CDR1 WNHNN and CDR2 SYGVQD come from the germline V gene (reference sequence). The CDR3 consists of 14 residues. Between the trimmed V and J ends, which lost 2 bases and 5 bases, there was a span of 12 bases. The CDR3 protein is CASSEQNPGTEAFF. The CDR3 nucleotides are TGCGCCAGCAGTGAGCAAAACCCCGGGACTGAAGCTTTCTTT.

Only a few counts were recorded for this clone. The V and J genes are TRBV19 and TRBJ1-1; 7 nucleotides align to TRBD1. CDR1 and CDR2 from the germline V gene are LNHDA and SQIVND (reference sequence). This CDR3 is built from 13 residues. Trimming cost V 5 bases and J 0 bases; bases outside gene matches: 0. The CDR3 DNA reads as TGTGCCAGTAGTGGACAGGTGAACACTGAAGCTTTCTTT. This sequence encodes CASSGQVNTEAFF. Complete variable domain (other parts from reference TRBV19 and TRBJ1-1): DGGITQSPKYLFRKEGQNVTLSCEQNLNHDAMYWYRQDPGQGLRLIYYSQIVNDFQKGDIAEGYSVSREKKESFPLTVTSAQKNPTAFYLCASSGQVNTEAFFGQGTRLTVV.

The gene calls are TRBV7-2 and TRBJ1-4, with TRBD1 as a possible D gene (5 bases). The germline V and J ends were trimmed by 2 bases and 8 bases, with 12 bases remaining between them. Per the germline V gene, CDR1 is SGHTA and CDR2 is FQGNSA. The CDR3 runs 14 residues. CDR3 protein: CASSLWRGDEKLFF. Here the CDR3 DNA reads TGTGCCAGCAGCTTATGGAGGGGTGACGAAAAACTGTTTTTT.

The chain links TRBV5-4 to TRBJ2-1, with 8 bases aligning to TRBD2. V lost 0 bases, J lost 7 bases, and 9 bases stayed unmatched. Germline V lookup: CDR1 SGHNT, CDR2 YYREEE (reference sequence). The CDR3 is 16 residues long. CDR3 DNA sequence: TGTGCCAGCAGCTTGGAACCAGCGGGAGTGGGTAATGAGCAGTTCTTC. Translated, it gives CASSLEPAGVGNEQFF.

The chain is built from TRBV5-8 and TRBJ1-2, with a tentative D call TRBD1 (6 bases). Trimming took off 0 bases at V and 6 bases at J, with 9 bases between the two ends. Germline V lookup: CDR1 SGHTS, CDR2 YDEGEE. The CDR3 covers 13 residues. The CDR3 bases are TGTGCCAGCAGCTTGGGCGGGGGCGATGGCTACACCTTC. Protein sequence: CASSLGGGDGYTF. Filled out from reference TRBV5-8 and TRBJ1-2, the complete variable domain reads EAGVTQSPTHLIKTRGQQATLRCSPISGHTSVYWYQQALGLGLQFLLWYDEGEERNRGNFPPRFSGRQFPNYSSELNVNALELEDSALYLCASSLGGGDGYTFGSGTRLTVV.

The CDR3 DNA follows: TGTGCCAGCAGCTCCGGACAGGGGGCGACAGGAAACACCATATATTTT. Amino acid sequence: CASSSGQGATGNTIYF. The chain employs TRBV11-2 and TRBJ1-3; 11 bases are shared with TRBD1. Looked up from germline, CDR1 is SGHAT and CDR2 is FQNNGV. Trimming cost V 4 bases and J 4 bases; bases outside gene matches: 6. The CDR3 is made up of 16 amino acids. The variable domain in full, with the rest retrieved from reference TRBV11-2 and TRBJ1-3, is EAGVAQSPRYKIIEKRQSVAFWCNPISGHATLYWYQQILGQGPKLLIQFQNNGVVDDSQLPKDRFSAERLKGVDSTLKIQPAKLEDSAVYLCASSSGQGATGNTIYFGEGSWLTVV.

DNA for the CDR3: TGTGCCAGTAGTATGATGGCAGGGCTTTTCCTCTCTGGAAACACCATATATTTT. Amino acid sequence: CASSMMAGLFLSGNTIYF. The chain employs TRBV19 and TRBJ1-3, with a weak D call TRBD1 (5 bases). This CDR3 is 18 amino acids long. Germline V gene lookup returns CDR1 LNHDA and CDR2 SQIVND (reference sequence). The V end lost 3 bases, the J end lost 0 bases, and 18 bases lay between the germline ends.

The chain employs TRBV18 and TRBJ2-3; TRBD1 agrees at 7 bases. Per germline, CDR1 KGHSH and CDR2 LQKENI. The CDR3 covers 15 residues. Trimming at V came to 4 bases and at J to 1 base, leaving 5 bases not matched to a gene. The CDR3 DNA follows: TGTGCCAGCTCACAAAACACAGGGGGCACAGATACGCAGTATTTT. Amino acid sequence: CASSQNTGGTDTQYF.

As concerns this clone: The junction shows a germline mismatch at one end, possibly a read error. The V gene is TRBV13, the J gene TRBJ2-1; tentatively, D is TRBD1 (5 bases). Germline V lookup: CDR1 PRHDT, CDR2 FYEKMQ (reference sequence). The CDR3 loop spans 15 amino acids. The CDR3 spells CASRLGQGSPNEQFF. The CDR3 DNA sequence: TGTGCCAGCAGGTTAGGGCAGGGCTCGCCAAATGAGCAGTTCTTC.

The chain recombines TRBV27 with TRBJ2-7; D perhaps matches TRBD2 (5 bases). The germline V gene has CDR1 MNHEY and CDR2 SMNVEV (reference sequence). The CDR3 is 13 amino acids. Deletions cut 5 bases from V and 3 bases from J, with 11 bases between. CDR3 sequence (DNA): TGTGCCAGCAGTCCCGGACTTATCTACGAGCAGTACTTC. Residues: CASSPGLIYEQYF.